These T cell receptor beta chains were read from a single sample in a study of blood T cell repertoires in COVID-19. Libraries were prepared by immunoSEQ multiplex PCR; TCRdb keeps only in-frame clonotypes and omits some of them. The table lists 130,000 to 150,000 clones, under 85% of them singletons, with around 10% in the top ten. The sample comprised peripheral blood. The receptors stem from a woman aged 80 or over in a cohort sampled during active or convalescent COVID-19. The CDR3 runs from the conserved cysteine through the conserved F or W. The D gene is left open where the match is weak. Part of the rows lack a size; the others show once, few, many or a class for expanded clones.

TRBJ1-1 once TRBD1 TRBV6-5 TGTGCCAGCAGTTTAGGACAGGGGGCGATGTACGCTGAAGCTTTCTTT CASSLGQGAMYAEAFF
TRBJ1-1 . . TRBV6-5 TGTGCCAGCAGAGAGGAGGGACCCCTGAACACTGAAGCTTTCTTT CASREEGPLNTEAFF
TRBJ1-1 . TRBD1 TRBV7-6 TGTGCCAGCAGCCCGGGACAGGGCGGCCCGGGCCTGTCTGAAGCTTTCTTT CASSPGQGGPGLSEAFF
TRBJ2-3 . . TRBV11-2 TGTGCCAGCAGCTTATCTGATACGCAGTATTTT CASSLSDTQYF
TRBJ2-3 . TRBD1 TRBV24-1 TGTGCCACCAGTGATCTCGCGGGACAGGGGACAGATACGCAGTATTTT CATSDLAGQGTDTQYF
TRBJ2-1 once TRBD2 TRBV7-3 TGTGCCAGCAGCCGGATTGTGGGGGGGACCCGAAGAGAGCAGTTCTTC CASSRIVGGTRREQFF
TRBJ1-3 . . TRBV4-1 TGCGCCAGCAGCCAAGTCACAGGAACGGCTGAAAACACCATATATTTT CASSQVTGTAENTIYF
TRBJ2-3 . TRBD2 TRBV3-1/TRBV3-2 TGTGCCAGCAGCCAAGGGTTACTAGCGGGGACAGATACGCAGTATTTT CASSQGLLAGTDTQYF
TRBJ2-1 . . TRBV28 TGTGCCAGCAGTTCCCCAGGGAATGAGCAGTTCTTC CASSSPGNEQFF
TRBJ2-1 . TRBD1 TRBV24-1 TGTGCCACCAGTGATCCCCGTCCCGGGACAGGGGCTGAGCAGTTCTTC CATSDPRPGTGAEQFF
TRBJ1-5 . . TRBV24-1 TGTGCCACCAGACCGGACGGACCGGGGCAGCCCCAGCATTTT CATRPDGPGQPQHF
TRBJ2-1 few . TRBV5-1 TGCGCCAGCAGCAGGACAGAATTCTACAATGAGCAGTTCTTC CASSRTEFYNEQFF
TRBJ2-1 few . TRBV5-1 TGCGCCAGCAGCTTGTCTTTATTAGGGGGGGTCTACAATGAGCAGTTCTTC CASSLSLLGGVYNEQFF
TRBJ2-3 . . TRBV7-2 TGTGCCAGCAGCTTTTGGTGGACTTCCAGCACAGATACGCAGTATTTT CASSFWWTSSTDTQYF
TRBJ1-4 . . TRBV7-8 TGTGCCAGCAACCCCCGCAGGGGACCCAATGAAAAACTGTTTTTT CASNPRRGPNEKLFF
TRBJ2-7 . . TRBV30 TGTGCCTGGGAGCTCTCCTACGAGCAGTACTTC CAWELSYEQYF
TRBJ1-2 . . TRBV7-2 TGTGCCAGCAGCTTAGTAATTAACTATGGCTACACCTTC CASSLVINYGYTF
TRBJ2-2 few TRBD1 TRBV19 TGTGCCAGCACGGGACAGGGGGGTTTCGGGGAGCTGTTTTTT CASTGQGGFGELFF
TRBJ1-2 once TRBD1 TRBV5-1 TGCGCCAGCAGCTTCGACAGGGGTTCGCGTAACTATGGCTACACCTTC CASSFDRGSRNYGYTF
TRBJ1-2 . TRBD1 TRBV10-3 TGTGCCATCAGTGACCCTTACAGGGGGAGACACTATGGCTACACCTTC CAISDPYRGRHYGYTF
TRBJ1-6 . TRBD1 TRBV3-1/TRBV3-2 TGTGCCAGCAGCCAAGGGACAGGGCTGTCACCCCTCCACTTT CASSQGTGLSPLHF
TRBJ1-2 . TRBD1 TRBV7-8 TGTGCCAGCAGCGGTATCCAGGGGGCGCTGGGTGGCTACACCTTC CASSGIQGALGGYTF
TRBJ1-5 few . TRBV6-1 TGTGCCAGCAGTGATTGGCAGGGAGGGAGCAATCAGCCCCAGCATTTT CASSDWQGGSNQPQHF
TRBJ1-1 . . TRBV27 TGTGCCAGCAGTTCGGATACAGGTGGGGTAGGGAACACTGAAGCTTTCTTT CASSSDTGGVGNTEAFF
TRBJ1-1 . TRBD1 TRBV7-2 TGTGCCAGCAGCACCGGGACAGGGTCCACTGAAGCTTTCTTT CASSTGTGSTEAFF
TRBJ2-7 . TRBD2 TRBV7-8 TGTGCCAGCAGCCCCGGGGGGGTTTTCGGGTCCTCGACCTACGAGCAGTACTTC CASSPGGVFGSSTYEQYF
TRBJ1-1 . . TRBV3-1/TRBV3-2 TGTGCCAGGTTAGACACTGAAGCTTTCTTT CARLDTEAFF
TRBJ1-6 . . TRBV30 TGTGCCTGGAGTGTACGGAGTAATTCACCCCTCCACTTT CAWSVRSNSPLHF
TRBJ1-2 . TRBD1 TRBV28 TGTGCCAGCACTAAAGGGACCGGACAGGGTTATGGCTACACCTTC CASTKGTGQGYGYTF
TRBJ2-3 . TRBD2 TRBV18 TGTGCCAGCTCACCAATGGGACTAGCGATCACAGATACGCAGTATTTT CASSPMGLAITDTQYF
TRBJ2-3 . . TRBV19 TGTGCCAGTAGTACTCCCTACCAAACGCAGTATTTT CASSTPYQTQYF
TRBJ1-2 . . TRBV5-6 TGTGCCAGCAGCTGGGGGGATATCGATGGTCGTGGCTACACCTTC CASSWGDIDGRGYTF
TRBJ1-4 . . TRBV7-2 TGTGCCAGCAGCTTAACAGCAACTAATGAAAAACTGTTTTTT CASSLTATNEKLFF
TRBJ1-2 . . TRBV19 TGTGCCAGTAGCAGTGACACAACCGCTAACTATGGCTACACCTTC CASSSDTTANYGYTF
TRBJ2-3 . TRBD2 TRBV18 TGTGCCAGCTCACCCCTGACTAGCGGGAGTGATACGCAGTATTTT CASSPLTSGSDTQYF
TRBJ2-7 once TRBD1 TRBV29-1 TGCAGCGTTGAAGATGGGATTACAGGGGGCTACGAGCAGTACTTC CSVEDGITGGYEQYF
TRBJ2-1 . TRBD1 TRBV11-2 TGTGCCAGCAGCTTCCGGACAGGGTTCTACAATGAGCAGTTCTTC CASSFRTGFYNEQFF
TRBJ1-2 . . TRBV6-6 TGTGCCAGCAGTTACGACAGGTTATCTAACTATGGCTACACCTTC CASSYDRLSNYGYTF
TRBJ2-4 once TRBD1 TRBV5-4 TGTGCCAGCAGCCCGAAGGGGGACAGTAAAAACATTCAGTACTTC CASSPKGDSKNIQYF
TRBJ2-1 . . TRBV30 TGTGCCTTGAGGACAGACCAATACAATGAGCAGTTCTTC CALRTDQYNEQFF
TRBJ2-2 . . TRBV9 TGTGCCAGCAGCTCGGGGATTCATACCGGGGAGCTGTTTTTT CASSSGIHTGELFF
TRBJ2-3 . . TRBV29-1 TGCAGCGTTGAGGTTCCTACCACAGATACGCAGTATTTT CSVEVPTTDTQYF
TRBJ2-7 few TRBD1 TRBV5-1 TGCGCCAGCAGCTTTGGGGACAGCCGAGACTCCTACGAGCAGTACTTC CASSFGDSRDSYEQYF
TRBJ1-3 once . TRBV5-5 TGTGCCAGCAGCTTGGGCGGGGTCGGAAACACCATATATTTT CASSLGGVGNTIYF
TRBJ1-1 few . TRBV2 TGTGCCAGCAGTCCAGGGGAAGGGACCGGGACTGAAGCTTTCTTT CASSPGEGTGTEAFF
TRBJ1-4 . TRBD1 TRBV19 TGTGCCAGTACGGTGACAGGGATCAATGAAAAACTGTTTTTT CASTVTGINEKLFF
TRBJ1-2 once TRBD1 TRBV27 TGTGCCAGCAGCCGGACAGGGACGCTAATAAACTATGGCTACACCTTC CASSRTGTLINYGYTF
TRBJ1-6 . TRBD1 TRBV28 TGTGCCAGCAGTGCAACAGGGGGGTTATCCTATAATTCACCCCTCCACTTT CASSATGGLSYNSPLHF
TRBJ2-5 . TRBD2 TRBV4-2 TGTGCCAGCAGCCAGGGACTAGAACAGACCCAGTACTTC CASSQGLEQTQYF
TRBJ1-5 . TRBD1 TRBV30 TGTGCCTGGAGTGAACAGGGGCATCAGCCCCAGCATTTT CAWSEQGHQPQHF